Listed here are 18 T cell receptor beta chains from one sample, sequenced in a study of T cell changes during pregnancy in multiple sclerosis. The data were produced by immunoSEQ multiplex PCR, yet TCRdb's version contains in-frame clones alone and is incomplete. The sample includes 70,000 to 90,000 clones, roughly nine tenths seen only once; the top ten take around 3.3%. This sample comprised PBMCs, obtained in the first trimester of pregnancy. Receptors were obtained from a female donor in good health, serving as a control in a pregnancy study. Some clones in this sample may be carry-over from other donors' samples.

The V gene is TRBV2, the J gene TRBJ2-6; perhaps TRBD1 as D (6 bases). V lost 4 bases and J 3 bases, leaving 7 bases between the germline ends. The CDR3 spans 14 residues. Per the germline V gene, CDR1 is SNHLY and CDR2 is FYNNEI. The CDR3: CASSGGLGANVLTF. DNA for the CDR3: TGTGCCAGCAGTGGGGGGCTTGGGGCCAACGTCCTGACTTTC.

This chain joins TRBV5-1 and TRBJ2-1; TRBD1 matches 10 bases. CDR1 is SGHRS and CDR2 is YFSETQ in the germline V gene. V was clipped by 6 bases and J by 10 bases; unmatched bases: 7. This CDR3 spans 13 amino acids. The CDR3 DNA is TGCGCCAGCACGAGACAGGGGGCCGGGGAGCAGTTCTTC. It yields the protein CASTRQGAGEQFF.

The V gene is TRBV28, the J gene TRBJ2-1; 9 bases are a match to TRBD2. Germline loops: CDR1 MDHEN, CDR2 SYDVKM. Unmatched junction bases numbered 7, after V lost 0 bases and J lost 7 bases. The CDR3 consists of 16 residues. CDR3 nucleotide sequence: TGTGCCAGCAGTTTATGGGGGACTAGCCGTCGGAATGAGCAGTTCTTC. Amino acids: CASSLWGTSRRNEQFF.

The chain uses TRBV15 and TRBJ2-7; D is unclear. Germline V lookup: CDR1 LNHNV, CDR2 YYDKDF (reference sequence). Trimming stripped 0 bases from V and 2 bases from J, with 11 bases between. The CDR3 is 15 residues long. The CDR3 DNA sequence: TGTGCCACCAGCAGAGATAATCCACTTACCTACGAGCAGTACTTC. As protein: CATSRDNPLTYEQYF.

CDR3: CASSRSTGAQNYGYTF. The CDR3 DNA reads TGTGCCAGCAGCCGATCTACAGGGGCACAAAACTATGGCTACACCTTC. This chain joins TRBV7-9 and TRBJ1-2, with TRBD1 matching over 7 bases. The junction had 11 bases not matched to a gene; V was cut back by 5 bases and J by 2 bases. This CDR3 comprises 16 residues. CDR1 and CDR2 (germline): SEHNR, FQNEAQ (reference sequence).

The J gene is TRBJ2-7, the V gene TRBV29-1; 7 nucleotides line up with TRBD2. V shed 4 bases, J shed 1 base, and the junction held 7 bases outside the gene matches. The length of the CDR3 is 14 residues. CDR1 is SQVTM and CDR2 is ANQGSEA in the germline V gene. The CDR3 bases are TGCAGCGTTGTCTGGGCGGGAGCGTCCTACGAGCAGTACTTC. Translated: CSVVWAGASYEQYF.

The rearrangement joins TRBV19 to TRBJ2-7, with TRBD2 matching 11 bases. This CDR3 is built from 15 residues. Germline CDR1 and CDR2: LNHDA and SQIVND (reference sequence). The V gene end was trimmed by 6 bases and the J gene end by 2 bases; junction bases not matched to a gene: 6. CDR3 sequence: CASSPGLAVTYEQYF. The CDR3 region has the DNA TGTGCCAGTAGCCCGGGACTAGCGGTAACCTACGAGCAGTACTTC.

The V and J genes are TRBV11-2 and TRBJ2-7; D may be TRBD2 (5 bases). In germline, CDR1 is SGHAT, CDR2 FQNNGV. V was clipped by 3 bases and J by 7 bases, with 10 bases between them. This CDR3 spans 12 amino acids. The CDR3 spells CASSLRADEQYF. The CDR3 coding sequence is TGTGCCAGCAGCTTGCGGGCTGATGAGCAGTACTTC.

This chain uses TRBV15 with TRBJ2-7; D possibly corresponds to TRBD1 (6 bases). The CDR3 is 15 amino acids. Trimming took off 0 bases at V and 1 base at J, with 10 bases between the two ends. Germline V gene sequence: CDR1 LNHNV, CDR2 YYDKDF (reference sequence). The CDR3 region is CATSREGGRSYEQYF. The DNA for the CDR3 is TGTGCCACCAGCAGAGAAGGGGGAAGATCCTACGAGCAGTACTTC.

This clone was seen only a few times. In DNA, the CDR3 is TGCGCCAGCAGCCATACAGGGGTGAACACTGAAGCTTTCTTT. Amino acid sequence: CASSHTGVNTEAFF. The chain carries TRBV4-1 and TRBJ1-1; 7 bases fit TRBD1. This CDR3 comprises 14 residues. Germline V lookup: CDR1 MGHRA, CDR2 YSYEKL. V dropped 3 bases and J dropped 0; count of bases not matched to a gene: 1.

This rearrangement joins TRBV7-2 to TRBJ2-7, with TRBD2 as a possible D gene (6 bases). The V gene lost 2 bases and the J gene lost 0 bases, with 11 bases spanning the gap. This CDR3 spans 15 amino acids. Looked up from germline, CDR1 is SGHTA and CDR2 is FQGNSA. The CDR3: CASSLNGGGSYEQYF. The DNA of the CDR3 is TGTGCCAGCAGCTTAAACGGGGGAGGCTCCTACGAGCAGTACTTC.

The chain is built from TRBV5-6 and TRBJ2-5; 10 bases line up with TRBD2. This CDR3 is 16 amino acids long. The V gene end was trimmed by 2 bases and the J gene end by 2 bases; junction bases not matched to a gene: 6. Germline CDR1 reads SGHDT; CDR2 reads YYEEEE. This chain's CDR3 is CASSFWTSGIQETQYF. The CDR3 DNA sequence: TGTGCCAGCAGCTTCTGGACTAGCGGTATTCAAGAGACCCAGTACTTC.

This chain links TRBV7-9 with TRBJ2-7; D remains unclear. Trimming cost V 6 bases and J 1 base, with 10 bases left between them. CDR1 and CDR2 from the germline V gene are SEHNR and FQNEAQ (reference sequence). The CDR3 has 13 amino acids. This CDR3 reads CASSQELSYEQYF. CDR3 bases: TGTGCCAGCAGTCAAGAACTATCCTACGAGCAGTACTTC.

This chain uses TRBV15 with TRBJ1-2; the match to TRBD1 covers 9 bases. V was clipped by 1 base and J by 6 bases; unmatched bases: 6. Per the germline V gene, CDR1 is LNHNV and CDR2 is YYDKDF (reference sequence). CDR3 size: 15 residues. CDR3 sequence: CATSRVDRGHNGYTF. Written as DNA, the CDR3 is TGTGCCACCAGCAGAGTGGACAGGGGCCATAATGGCTACACCTTC.

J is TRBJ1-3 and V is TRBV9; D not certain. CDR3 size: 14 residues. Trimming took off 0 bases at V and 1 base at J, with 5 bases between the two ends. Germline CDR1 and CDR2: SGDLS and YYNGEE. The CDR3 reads CASSVAGSGNTIYF. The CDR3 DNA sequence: TGTGCCAGCAGCGTAGCGGGGTCTGGAAACACCATATATTTT.

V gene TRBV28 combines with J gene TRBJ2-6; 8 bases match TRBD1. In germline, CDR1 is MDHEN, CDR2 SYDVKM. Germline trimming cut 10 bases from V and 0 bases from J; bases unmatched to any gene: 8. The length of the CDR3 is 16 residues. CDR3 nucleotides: TGTGCCACCTCGACAGGGGCCCACTCTGGGGCCAACGTCCTGACTTTC. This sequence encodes CATSTGAHSGANVLTF.

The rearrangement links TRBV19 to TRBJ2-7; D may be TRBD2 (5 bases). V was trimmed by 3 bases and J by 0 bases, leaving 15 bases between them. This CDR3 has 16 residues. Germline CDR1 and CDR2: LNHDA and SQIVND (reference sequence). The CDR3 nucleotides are TGTGCCAGTAGTATGGGTCGGACTGCCCTCTCCTACGAGCAGTACTTC. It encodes CASSMGRTALSYEQYF. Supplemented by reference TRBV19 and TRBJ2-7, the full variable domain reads DGGITQSPKYLFRKEGQNVTLSCEQNLNHDAMYWYRQDPGQGLRLIYYSQIVNDFQKGDIAEGYSVSREKKESFPLTVTSAQKNPTAFYLCASSMGRTALSYEQYFGPGTRLTVT.

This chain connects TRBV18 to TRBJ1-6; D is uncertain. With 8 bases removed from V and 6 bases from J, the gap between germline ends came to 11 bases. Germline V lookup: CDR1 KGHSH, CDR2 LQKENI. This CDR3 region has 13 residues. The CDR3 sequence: CASTVEGNSPLHF. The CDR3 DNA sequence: TGTGCCAGCACCGTAGAGGGTAATTCACCCCTCCACTTT.